The 19 T cell receptor beta chains below all came from one sample that was sequenced in a study of breast tumors, draining lymph nodes, adjacent tissues. TCRdb re-called the multiplex PCR reads through MiXCR, storing one row per CDR3 protein. The sample has some 53,000 distinct CDR3 sequences; roughly 40% are singletons. Sequencing was done on a sample of breast tumor tissue. The receptors come from a female donor with breast cancer. Some clones in this sample may be carry-over from other donors' samples.

In its sample, this clonotype was seen many times. The chain carries TRBV6-4 and TRBJ2-3, with TRBD2 as a possible D gene (6 bases). This CDR3 has 15 residues. V lost 9 bases and J 4 bases, leaving 20 bases between the germline ends. The germline CDR1 and CDR2 sequences are MRHNA and SNTAGT. This CDR3 is CASAVTASDPDTQYF. For the CDR3, the DNA is TGTGCCAGTGCGGTAACGGCTAGCGATCCAGATACGCAGTATTTT.

This clonotype was picked up many times. The gene calls are TRBV7-9 and TRBJ2-1; TRBD2 matches 13 bases. The CDR3 has 15 amino acids. Germline V lookup: CDR1 SEHNR, CDR2 FQNEAQ (reference sequence). After removal of 4 bases from V and 7 bases from J, the junction contained 4 bases not matched to a gene. Here the CDR3 reads CASSSRTSGRNEQFF. The CDR3 bases are TGTGCCAGCAGCTCCAGGACTAGCGGGAGAAATGAGCAGTTCTTC. Using reference TRBV7-9 and TRBJ2-1 for the parts outside the CDR3, the full variable domain is DTGVSQNPRHKITKRGQNVTFRCDPISEHNRLYWYRQTLGQGPEFLTYFQNEAQLEKSRLLSDRFSAERPKGSFSTLEIQRTEQGDSAMYLCASSSRTSGRNEQFFGPGTRLTVL.

This clonotype was found many times. The chain links TRBV6-2 or TRBV6-3 to TRBJ2-3; no clear D gene. CDR1 MNHEY and CDR2 SVGEGT come from the germline V gene. Trimming shortened V by 6 bases and J by 2 bases, and 6 bases separated the two germline ends. CDR3 length equals 12 residues. The CDR3 nucleotides read TGTGCCAGCAGCCAGTTCACAGATACGCAGTATTTT. Its translation: CASSQFTDTQYF.

This chain joins TRBV7-2 and TRBJ2-7, with 10 bases that match TRBD1. From germline, CDR1 is SGHTA and CDR2 FQGNSA. The CDR3 runs 15 residues. After removal of 6 bases from V and 3 bases from J, the junction contained 8 bases not matched to a gene. CDR3 sequence (DNA): TGTGCCAGCAGGCCGGGACAGGGGCCGATCTACGAGCAGTACTTC. As protein: CASRPGQGPIYEQYF.

This chain connects TRBV20-1 to TRBJ2-7; 9 positions agree with TRBD1. The CDR3 extends over 14 amino acids. V trimming: 6 bases; J trimming: 7 bases; junction bases outside the gene matches: 13. The germline V gene has CDR1 DFQATT and CDR2 SNEGSKA (reference sequence). CDR3 sequence: CSALTGTGPPEQYF. CDR3 nucleotide sequence: TGCAGTGCCCTAACCGGGACAGGGCCGCCTGAGCAGTACTTC.

The V and J genes are TRBV7-9 and TRBJ2-3, with 12 bases that match TRBD2. Germline CDR1 reads SEHNR; CDR2 reads FQNEAQ (reference sequence). The CDR3 length is 15 residues. Losses at the gene ends were 5 bases for V and 6 bases for J; bases not matched to a gene: 6. Written as DNA, the CDR3 is TGTGCCAGCAGCGCGACTAGCGGGAGATCTGATACGCAGTATTTT. This codes for CASSATSGRSDTQYF.

This chain connects TRBV29-1 to TRBJ2-1; D uncertain. CDR3 length: 14 amino acids. Germline CDR1 and CDR2: SQVTM and ANQGSEA. Trimming shortened V by 4 bases and J by 9 bases, and 19 bases separated the two germline ends. The DNA of the CDR3 is TGCAGCGTTGGCCGTAGGTTAAGCCGTGGTGAGCAGTTCTTC. Translated, it gives CSVGRRLSRGEQFF.

This clonotype has ten or more counts. The chain employs TRBV4-3 and TRBJ2-3, with D possibly TRBD2 on 6 matching bases. Trimming took 0 bases from V and 0 from J, leaving 13 bases between them. Per germline, CDR1 LGHNA and CDR2 YSLEER. There are 17 residues in the CDR3. CDR3 region: CASSQDLGGTSTDTQYF. For the CDR3, the DNA is TGCGCCAGCAGCCAAGACCTCGGCGGGACTAGCACAGATACGCAGTATTTT.

The DNA for the CDR3 is TGCGCCAGCAGCCAAGATCGGAGGGGACATGAGCAGTTCTTC. Translated, it gives CASSQDRRGHEQFF. The chain employs TRBV4-3 and TRBJ2-1; D is perhaps TRBD2 (6 bases). Trimming removed 0 bases from V and 8 bases from J, with 11 bases in between. Looked up from germline, CDR1 is LGHNA and CDR2 is YSLEER. CDR3 length equals 14 residues.

This clonotype has at least ten counts. J is TRBJ2-7 and V is TRBV3-1, with D possibly being TRBD2 (5 bases). The V gene's germline CDR1 is LGHDT and CDR2 YNNKEL (reference sequence). The CDR3 contains 14 residues. Trimming stripped 2 bases from V and 2 bases from J, with 10 bases between. CDR3 sequence: CASSQWTVPYEQYF. The CDR3 nucleotides are TGTGCCAGCAGCCAATGGACTGTCCCCTACGAGCAGTACTTC.

This clonotype appeared many times. V gene TRBV7-9 combines with J gene TRBJ1-6; perhaps TRBD1 as D (6 bases). Germline V gives CDR1 SEHNR, CDR2 FQNEAQ (reference sequence). The CDR3 runs 15 residues. The ends were cut back, 4 bases at V and 10 bases at J, with 17 bases in the middle. The CDR3 here is CASSSTGRSGSPLHF. CDR3 DNA: TGTGCCAGCAGCTCAACAGGGAGATCGGGATCACCCCTCCACTTT.

The chain couples TRBV20-1 to TRBJ1-1, with D perhaps TRBD1 (6 bases). The V gene lost 2 bases and the J gene lost 0 bases, with 10 bases spanning the gap. Per the germline V gene, CDR1 is DFQATT and CDR2 is SNEGSKA (reference sequence). The CDR3 runs 14 residues. CDR3 bases: TGCAGTGCTAGATCAGGGGACATGAACACTGAAGCTTTCTTT. Translation: CSARSGDMNTEAFF.

The table lists this clonotype with many counts. The V gene is TRBV5-8, the J gene TRBJ2-2, with D possibly TRBD2 on 6 matching bases. This CDR3 region has 16 residues. Germline V gives CDR1 SGHTS, CDR2 YDEGEE. The V gene lost 3 bases and the J gene lost 3 bases, with 15 bases spanning the gap. The CDR3 spells CASSSLGGGDTGELFF. The CDR3 DNA reads TGTGCCAGCAGCTCCCTTGGGGGAGGCGACACCGGGGAGCTGTTTTTT.

This clonotype was seen repeatedly, ten times or more. J is TRBJ2-1 and V is TRBV7-2; 8 nucleotides align to TRBD2. V trimming: 2 bases; J trimming: 4 bases; junction bases outside the gene matches: 1. CDR3 length: 14 residues. In germline, CDR1 is SGHTA, CDR2 FQGNSA. Here the CDR3 reads CASSLPGGYNEQFF. Written as DNA, the CDR3 is TGTGCCAGCAGCTTACCGGGAGGGTACAATGAGCAGTTCTTC.

The chain is built from TRBV7-3 and TRBJ1-2; TRBD1 matches 10 bases. Germline lookup yields CDR1 SGHTA and CDR2 FQGTGA. Unmatched junction bases numbered 3, after V lost 2 bases and J lost 6 bases. This CDR3 region has 14 residues. The CDR3 sequence is CASSLSGQGNGYTF. The CDR3 nucleotides read TGTGCCAGCAGCTTATCGGGACAGGGGAATGGCTACACCTTC.

In regard to this clonotype: At one end the junction does not follow the germline gene, possibly because of a read error. The chain links TRBV19 to TRBJ2-2; TRBD1 matches at 7 bases. The CDR3 covers 15 residues. Germline assignment: CDR1 LNHDA and CDR2 SQIVND (reference sequence). The chain's CDR3 is CASRPRQGGTGELSF. CDR3 DNA sequence: TGTGCCAGTAGGCCCAGACAGGGTGGCACCGGGGAGCTGTCTTTT.

The chain combines TRBV5-5 with TRBJ1-5; weak D call: TRBD1 (5 bases). The CDR3 has 14 amino acids. From germline, CDR1 is SGHKS and CDR2 YYEKEE (reference sequence). Trimming left V 2 bases short and J 3 bases short, with 9 bases between. The CDR3 reads CASSLTRVNQPQHF. Here the CDR3 DNA reads TGTGCCAGCAGCTTAACCAGGGTCAATCAGCCCCAGCATTTT.

Concerning this clonotype: A much larger clonotype is one base distant, so this may be a read error. Because the CDR3 is missing its conserved closing phenylalanine or tryptophan, this is likely a read error. It is unclear where the CDR3 begins or ends on the DNA, so no DNA is shown, and the CDR3 is as TCRdb lists it. The rearrangement links TRBV3-2 to TRBJ2-7. TRBV3-2 has pseudogene status. The CDR3 has 14 amino acids, counting both end residues. Here the CDR3 reads CASSQRQSSYEQYL.

This clonotype was seen repeatedly, ten times or more. The chain has TRBV7-8 and TRBJ1-2; 10 bases fit TRBD1. Germline V gene data show CDR1 as SGHVS and CDR2 as FQNEAQ. The V segment lost 2 bases and the J segment 8 bases; nucleotides outside the gene matches: 14. This CDR3 has 17 residues. For the CDR3, the DNA is TGTGCCAGCAGCTTAAAGGGGACAGGGGCCCCCGGTAGGGGCTACACCTTC. This sequence encodes CASSLKGTGAPGRGYTF.